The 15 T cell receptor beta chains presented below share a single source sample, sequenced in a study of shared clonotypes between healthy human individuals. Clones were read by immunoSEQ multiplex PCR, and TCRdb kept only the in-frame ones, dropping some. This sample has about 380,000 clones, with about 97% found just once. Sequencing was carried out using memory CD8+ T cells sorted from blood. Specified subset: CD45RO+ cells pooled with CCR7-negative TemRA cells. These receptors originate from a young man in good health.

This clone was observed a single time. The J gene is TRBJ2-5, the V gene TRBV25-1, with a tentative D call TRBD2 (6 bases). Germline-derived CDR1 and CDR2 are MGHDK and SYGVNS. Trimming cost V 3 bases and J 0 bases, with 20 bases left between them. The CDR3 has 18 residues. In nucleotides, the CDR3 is TGTGCCAGCAGTGAGGGACTTGGTTTCGGGGGAGACCAAGAGACCCAGTACTTC. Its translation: CASSEGLGFGGDQETQYF.

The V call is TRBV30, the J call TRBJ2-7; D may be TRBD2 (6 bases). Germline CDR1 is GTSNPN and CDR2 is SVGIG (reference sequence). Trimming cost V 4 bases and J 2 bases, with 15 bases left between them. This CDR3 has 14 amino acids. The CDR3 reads CAWTDGGSPYEQYF. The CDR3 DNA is TGTGCCTGGACCGACGGGGGAAGCCCCTACGAGCAGTACTTC.

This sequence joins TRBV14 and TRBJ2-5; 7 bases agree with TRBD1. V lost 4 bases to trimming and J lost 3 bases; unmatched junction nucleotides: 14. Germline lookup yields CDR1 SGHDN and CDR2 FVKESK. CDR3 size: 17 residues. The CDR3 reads CASSRGIQQGPKETQYF. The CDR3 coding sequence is TGTGCCAGCAGCCGCGGAATCCAACAGGGGCCAAAAGAGACCCAGTACTTC.

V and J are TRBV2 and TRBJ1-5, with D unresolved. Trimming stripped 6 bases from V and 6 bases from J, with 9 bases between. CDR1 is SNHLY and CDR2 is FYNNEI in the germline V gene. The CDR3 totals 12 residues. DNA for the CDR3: TGTGCCAGCAGGCCCGACGGTCAGCCCCAGCATTTT. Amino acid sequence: CASRPDGQPQHF.

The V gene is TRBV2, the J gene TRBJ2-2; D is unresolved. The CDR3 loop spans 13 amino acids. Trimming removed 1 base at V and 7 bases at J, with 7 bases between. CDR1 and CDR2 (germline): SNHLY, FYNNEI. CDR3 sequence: CASSEGPGGELFF. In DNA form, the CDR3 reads TGTGCCAGCAGTGAAGGGCCTGGCGGGGAGCTGTTTTTT.

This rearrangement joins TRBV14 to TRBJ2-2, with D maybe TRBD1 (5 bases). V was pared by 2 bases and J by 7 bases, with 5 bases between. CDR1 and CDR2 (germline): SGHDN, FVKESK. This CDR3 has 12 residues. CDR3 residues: CASSQQGGELFF. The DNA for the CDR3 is TGTGCCAGCAGCCAACAGGGCGGGGAGCTGTTTTTT.

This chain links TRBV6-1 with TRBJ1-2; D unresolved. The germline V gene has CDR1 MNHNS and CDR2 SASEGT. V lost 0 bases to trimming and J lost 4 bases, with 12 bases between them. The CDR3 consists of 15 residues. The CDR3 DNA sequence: TGTGCCAGCAGTGAAGCGAGTGGGCGGAGCTATGGCTACACCTTC. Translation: CASSEASGRSYGYTF.

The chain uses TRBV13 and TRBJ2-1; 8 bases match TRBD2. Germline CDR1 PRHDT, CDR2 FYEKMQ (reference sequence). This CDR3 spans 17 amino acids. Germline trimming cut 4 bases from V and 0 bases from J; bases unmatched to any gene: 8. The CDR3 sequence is CASSSRSGSRSYNEQFF. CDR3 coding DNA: TGTGCCAGCAGCTCCCGCAGCGGGAGCCGCTCCTACAATGAGCAGTTCTTC.

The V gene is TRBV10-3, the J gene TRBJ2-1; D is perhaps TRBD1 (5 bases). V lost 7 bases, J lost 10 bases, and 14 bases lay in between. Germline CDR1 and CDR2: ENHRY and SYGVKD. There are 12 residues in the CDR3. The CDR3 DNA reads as TGTGCCATCAACGTAGGGTCAGGGGAGCAGTTCTTC. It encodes CAINVGSGEQFF.

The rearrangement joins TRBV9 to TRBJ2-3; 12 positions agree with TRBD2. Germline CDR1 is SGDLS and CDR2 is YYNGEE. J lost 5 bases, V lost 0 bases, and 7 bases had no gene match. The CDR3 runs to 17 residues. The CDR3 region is CASSVVPPGLAGDTQYF. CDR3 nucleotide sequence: TGTGCCAGCAGCGTAGTTCCACCGGGACTAGCGGGAGATACGCAGTATTTT.

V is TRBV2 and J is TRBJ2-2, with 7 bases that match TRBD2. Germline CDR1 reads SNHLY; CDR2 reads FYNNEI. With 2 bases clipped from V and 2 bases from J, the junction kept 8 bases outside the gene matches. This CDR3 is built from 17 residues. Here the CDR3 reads CASSESFLAVNTGELFF. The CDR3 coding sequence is TGTGCCAGCAGTGAATCTTTCCTAGCGGTAAACACCGGGGAGCTGTTTTTT.

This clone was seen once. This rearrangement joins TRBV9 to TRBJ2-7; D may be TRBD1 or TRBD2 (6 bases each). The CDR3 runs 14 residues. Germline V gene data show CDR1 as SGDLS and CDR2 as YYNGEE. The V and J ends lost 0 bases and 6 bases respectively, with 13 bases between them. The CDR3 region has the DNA TGTGCCAGCAGCGTAGCTTTTCGGGGGCGCGAGCAGTACTTC. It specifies CASSVAFRGREQYF.

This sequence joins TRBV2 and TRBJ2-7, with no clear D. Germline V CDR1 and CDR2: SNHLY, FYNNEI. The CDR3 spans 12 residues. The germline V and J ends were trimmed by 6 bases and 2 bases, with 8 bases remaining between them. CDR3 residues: CASRVGTYEQYF. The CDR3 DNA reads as TGTGCCAGCAGGGTTGGAACCTACGAGCAGTACTTC.

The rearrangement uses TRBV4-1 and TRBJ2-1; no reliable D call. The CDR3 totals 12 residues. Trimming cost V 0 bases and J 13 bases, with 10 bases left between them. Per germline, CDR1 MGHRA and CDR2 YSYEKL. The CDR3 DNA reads TGCGCCAGCAGCCAAGATAAAGGTCCCCAGTTCTTC. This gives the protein CASSQDKGPQFF.

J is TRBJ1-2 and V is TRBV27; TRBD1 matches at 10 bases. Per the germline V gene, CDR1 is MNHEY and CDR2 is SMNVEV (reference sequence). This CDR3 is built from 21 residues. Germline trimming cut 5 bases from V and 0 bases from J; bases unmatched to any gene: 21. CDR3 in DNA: TGTGCCAGCAGTCCACGAACGAACTACGGGACAGGGGTTGGAGCTAACTATGGCTACACCTTC. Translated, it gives CASSPRTNYGTGVGANYGYTF.